The rows below give T cell receptor beta chains drawn from one sample of a study of blood T cell repertoires in COVID-19. Clones were read by immunoSEQ multiplex PCR, and TCRdb kept only the in-frame ones, dropping some. The table has about 24,000 clones, 80% to 90% seen once. The sample taken for sequencing was peripheral blood. The receptor set was obtained from a human donor in a cohort sampled during active COVID-19. The CDR3 runs from the conserved cysteine through the conserved F or W. The D gene is left open where the match is weak. Part of the rows lack a size; the others show once, few, many or a class for expanded clones.

D gene: NA
CDR3 length: 13
J gene: TRBJ2-5
V gene: TRBV5-1
clone size: NA
CDR3 protein: CASSLGGEKTQYF
CDR3 DNA: TGCGCCAGCAGCTTGGGAGGCGAGAAGACCCAGTACTTC

D gene: NA
CDR3 length: 16
J gene: TRBJ1-1
V gene: TRBV21-1
clone size: once
CDR3 protein: CASSPQNRSAHAEAFF
CDR3 DNA: TGTGCCAGCAGCCCCCAGAACAGGTCGGCCCACGCTGAAGCTTTCTTT

D gene: TRBD1
CDR3 length: 14
J gene: TRBJ1-6
V gene: TRBV2
clone size: NA
CDR3 protein: CASSDNRGNSPLHF
CDR3 DNA: TGTGCCAGCAGTGATAACAGGGGCAATTCACCCCTCCACTTT

D gene: TRBD1
CDR3 length: 15
J gene: TRBJ2-1
V gene: TRBV27
clone size: NA
CDR3 protein: CASSLFPQGENEQFF
CDR3 DNA: TGTGCCAGCAGTTTATTCCCACAGGGGGAAAATGAGCAGTTCTTC

D gene: TRBD1
CDR3 length: 16
J gene: TRBJ2-7
V gene: TRBV10-3
clone size: NA
CDR3 protein: CAISESGGRGTKGQYF
CDR3 DNA: TGTGCCATCAGTGAGTCCGGAGGCAGGGGGACCAAAGGGCAGTACTTC

D gene: TRBD1
CDR3 length: 12
J gene: TRBJ2-7
V gene: TRBV27
clone size: NA
CDR3 protein: CASSFERGRQYF
CDR3 DNA: TGTGCCAGCAGTTTCGAAAGGGGGCGGCAGTACTTC

D gene: TRBD2
CDR3 length: 13
J gene: TRBJ2-3
V gene: TRBV2
clone size: NA
CDR3 protein: CASSEGGLDTQYF
CDR3 DNA: TGTGCCAGCAGTGAGGGGGGGTTGGATACGCAGTATTTT

D gene: NA
CDR3 length: 14
J gene: TRBJ2-7
V gene: TRBV2
clone size: NA
CDR3 protein: CASSEGRGSYEQYF
CDR3 DNA: TGTGCCAGCAGTGAAGGCAGGGGCAGCTACGAGCAGTACTTC

D gene: NA
CDR3 length: 17
J gene: TRBJ1-5
V gene: TRBV4-1
clone size: few
CDR3 protein: CASSQDRQAGANQPQHF
CDR3 DNA: TGCGCCAGCAGCCAAGATCGGCAGGCCGGCGCAAATCAGCCCCAGCATTTT

D gene: TRBD2
CDR3 length: 14
J gene: TRBJ2-2
V gene: TRBV11-3
clone size: NA
CDR3 protein: CASSLTSGAGELFF
CDR3 DNA: TGTGCCAGCAGCTTAACTAGCGGAGCCGGGGAGCTGTTTTTT

D gene: TRBD1
CDR3 length: 15
J gene: TRBJ2-4
V gene: TRBV19
clone size: NA
CDR3 protein: CASSRENRGRNIQYF
CDR3 DNA: TGTGCCAGTAGTAGGGAAAACAGGGGGAGAAACATTCAGTACTTC

D gene: NA
CDR3 length: 17
J gene: TRBJ1-2
V gene: TRBV3-1/TRBV3-2
clone size: NA
CDR3 protein: CASSQDDYSDSIYGYTF
CDR3 DNA: TGTGCCAGCAGCCAAGATGACTATTCGGACTCAATCTATGGCTACACCTTC

D gene: NA
CDR3 length: 15
J gene: TRBJ1-2
V gene: TRBV5-1
clone size: NA
CDR3 protein: CASSLAMSNGYGYTF
CDR3 DNA: TGCGCCAGCAGCTTGGCCATGTCGAACGGGTATGGCTACACCTTC

D gene: TRBD1
CDR3 length: 15
J gene: TRBJ1-5
V gene: TRBV5-1
clone size: NA
CDR3 protein: CASQIGTGINQPQHF
CDR3 DNA: TGCGCCAGCCAAATAGGGACAGGGATCAATCAGCCCCAGCATTTT

D gene: TRBD1
CDR3 length: 14
J gene: TRBJ1-6
V gene: TRBV10-3
clone size: NA
CDR3 protein: CAIMAGGYNSPLHF
CDR3 DNA: TGTGCCATCATGGCAGGGGGATATAATTCACCCCTCCACTTT

D gene: NA
CDR3 length: 16
J gene: TRBJ2-1
V gene: TRBV4-3
clone size: NA
CDR3 protein: CASSRLAESSYNEQFF
CDR3 DNA: TGCGCCAGCAGCCGGTTAGCGGAGAGCTCCTACAATGAGCAGTTCTTC

D gene: NA
CDR3 length: 16
J gene: TRBJ1-1
V gene: TRBV6-5
clone size: NA
CDR3 protein: CASSFRLTSGNTEAFF
CDR3 DNA: TGTGCCAGCAGTTTCAGACTTACCTCGGGGAACACTGAAGCTTTCTTT

D gene: NA
CDR3 length: 13
J gene: TRBJ2-1
V gene: TRBV12-3/TRBV12-4
clone size: NA
CDR3 protein: CASSYTSSYRQFF
CDR3 DNA: TGTGCCAGCAGCTACACTAGTTCTTACAGGCAGTTCTTC

D gene: NA
CDR3 length: 15
J gene: TRBJ2-7
V gene: TRBV6-5
clone size: NA
CDR3 protein: CASRKRTDPSYEQYF
CDR3 DNA: TGTGCCAGCAGGAAAAGGACAGATCCTTCCTACGAGCAGTACTTC

D gene: TRBD2
CDR3 length: 15
J gene: TRBJ2-2
V gene: TRBV7-9
clone size: NA
CDR3 protein: CASSFGLAGTGELFF
CDR3 DNA: TGTGCCAGCAGCTTCGGCCTAGCGGGAACCGGGGAGCTGTTTTTT

D gene: NA
CDR3 length: 13
J gene: TRBJ2-7
V gene: TRBV6-5
clone size: once
CDR3 protein: CASSLIIGGEQYF
CDR3 DNA: TGTGCCAGCAGTTTAATAATCGGAGGCGAGCAGTACTTC

D gene: NA
CDR3 length: 15
J gene: TRBJ2-1
V gene: TRBV28
clone size: NA
CDR3 protein: CASSPNSDSYNEQFF
CDR3 DNA: TGTGCCAGCAGTCCTAATAGCGATTCCTACAATGAGCAGTTCTTC

D gene: TRBD1
CDR3 length: 15
J gene: TRBJ1-2
V gene: TRBV7-2
clone size: medium-sized
CDR3 protein: CASSLAPGQGYGYTF
CDR3 DNA: TGTGCCAGCAGCTTAGCCCCGGGACAGGGCTATGGCTACACCTTC

D gene: NA
CDR3 length: 13
J gene: TRBJ2-7
V gene: TRBV21-1
clone size: NA
CDR3 protein: CASSIYRDWEQYF
CDR3 DNA: TGTGCCAGCAGCATCTACAGGGATTGGGAGCAGTACTTC

D gene: TRBD1
CDR3 length: 14
J gene: TRBJ1-2
V gene: TRBV24-1
clone size: NA
CDR3 protein: CATSDRDSGYGYTF
CDR3 DNA: TGTGCCACCAGTGATCGGGACAGCGGCTATGGCTACACCTTC

D gene: TRBD1
CDR3 length: 15
J gene: TRBJ1-2
V gene: TRBV5-1
clone size: NA
CDR3 protein: CASSLAQGVDYGYTF
CDR3 DNA: TGCGCCAGCAGCTTAGCCCAGGGGGTTGACTATGGCTACACCTTC

D gene: NA
CDR3 length: 14
J gene: TRBJ1-1
V gene: TRBV7-9
clone size: NA
CDR3 protein: CASSLASLNTEAFF
CDR3 DNA: TGTGCCAGCAGCTTAGCGAGTTTGAACACTGAAGCTTTCTTT

D gene: NA
CDR3 length: 14
J gene: TRBJ2-7
V gene: TRBV28
clone size: NA
CDR3 protein: CASSQRLEAYEQYF
CDR3 DNA: TGTGCCAGCAGTCAAAGATTGGAGGCCTACGAGCAGTACTTC

D gene: TRBD1
CDR3 length: 15
J gene: TRBJ1-6
V gene: TRBV7-8
clone size: NA
CDR3 protein: CASSLEGQGVSPLHF
CDR3 DNA: TGTGCCAGCAGCTTAGAGGGACAGGGGGTTTCACCCCTCCACTTT

D gene: TRBD2
CDR3 length: 16
J gene: TRBJ2-3
V gene: TRBV9
clone size: NA
CDR3 protein: CASSIPTSGAGDTQYF
CDR3 DNA: TGTGCCAGCAGCATACCGACTAGCGGGGCTGGGGATACGCAGTATTTT

D gene: NA
CDR3 length: 16
J gene: TRBJ1-2
V gene: TRBV11-2
clone size: few
CDR3 protein: CASSSEYRAISYGYTF
CDR3 DNA: TGTGCCAGCAGCTCCGAGTACAGGGCTATAAGCTATGGCTACACCTTC

D gene: TRBD2
CDR3 length: 16
J gene: TRBJ2-2
V gene: TRBV19
clone size: NA
CDR3 protein: CASSFGLALNTGELFF
CDR3 DNA: TGTGCCAGTAGTTTTGGACTAGCGTTGAACACCGGGGAGCTGTTTTTT

D gene: TRBD2
CDR3 length: 16
J gene: TRBJ2-7
V gene: TRBV19
clone size: NA
CDR3 protein: CASSQGLAGDLFEQYF
CDR3 DNA: TGTGCCAGTAGTCAGGGACTAGCGGGAGATCTTTTCGAGCAGTACTTC

D gene: TRBD2
CDR3 length: 15
J gene: TRBJ2-5
V gene: TRBV10-2
clone size: NA
CDR3 protein: CASRTLAGGVPAQYF
CDR3 DNA: TGCGCCAGCAGGACCCTAGCGGGGGGGGTACCGGCCCAGTACTTC

D gene: NA
CDR3 length: 13
J gene: TRBJ2-7
V gene: TRBV28
clone size: NA
CDR3 protein: CASSFIYSYEQYF
CDR3 DNA: TGTGCCAGCAGTTTTATTTATAGCTACGAGCAGTACTTC

D gene: NA
CDR3 length: 11
J gene: TRBJ1-2
V gene: TRBV30
clone size: NA
CDR3 protein: CAWSRDYGYTF
CDR3 DNA: TGTGCCTGGAGCCGGGACTATGGCTACACCTTC

D gene: NA
CDR3 length: 18
J gene: TRBJ2-6
V gene: TRBV24-1
clone size: NA
CDR3 protein: CATSVSRGANSGANVLTF
CDR3 DNA: TGTGCCACCAGTGTAAGCAGGGGGGCCAACTCTGGGGCCAACGTCCTGACTTTC

D gene: TRBD1
CDR3 length: 15
J gene: TRBJ2-5
V gene: TRBV6-5
clone size: NA
CDR3 protein: CASSYSRTGVQTQYF
CDR3 DNA: TGTGCCAGCAGTTACTCGCGGACAGGGGTTCAGACCCAGTACTTC

D gene: TRBD2
CDR3 length: 14
J gene: TRBJ2-1
V gene: TRBV7-2
clone size: NA
CDR3 protein: CASSLGLADNEQFF
CDR3 DNA: TGTGCCAGCAGCTTGGGACTAGCGGACAATGAGCAGTTCTTC

D gene: TRBD1
CDR3 length: 16
J gene: TRBJ2-1
V gene: TRBV3-1/TRBV3-2
clone size: NA
CDR3 protein: CASSWDRLSSYNEQFF
CDR3 DNA: TGTGCCAGCAGCTGGGACAGATTAAGCTCCTACAATGAGCAGTTCTTC

D gene: TRBD1
CDR3 length: 13
J gene: TRBJ1-2
V gene: TRBV12-3/TRBV12-4
clone size: NA
CDR3 protein: CASTRDRVYGYTF
CDR3 DNA: TGTGCCAGCACTCGGGACAGGGTCTATGGCTACACCTTC

D gene: TRBD2
CDR3 length: 18
J gene: TRBJ2-1
V gene: TRBV3-1/TRBV3-2
clone size: NA
CDR3 protein: CASSQTLGLAGGMGEQFF
CDR3 DNA: TGTGCCAGCAGCCAGACACTGGGACTAGCGGGGGGGATGGGTGAGCAGTTCTTC

D gene: TRBD2
CDR3 length: 15
J gene: TRBJ2-7
V gene: TRBV3-1/TRBV3-2
clone size: NA
CDR3 protein: CASPSGGWSSYEQYF
CDR3 DNA: TGTGCCAGCCCCAGCGGGGGCTGGTCCTCCTACGAGCAGTACTTC

D gene: NA
CDR3 length: 17
J gene: TRBJ2-1
V gene: TRBV18
clone size: NA
CDR3 protein: CASSPGGSGYSYNEQFF
CDR3 DNA: TGTGCCAGCTCACCCGGAGGTAGCGGTTACTCCTACAATGAGCAGTTCTTC

D gene: NA
CDR3 length: 13
J gene: TRBJ2-5
V gene: TRBV12-3/TRBV12-4
clone size: once
CDR3 protein: CASSLSRVETQYF
CDR3 DNA: TGTGCCAGCAGTTTATCCAGGGTAGAGACCCAGTACTTC

D gene: NA
CDR3 length: 15
J gene: TRBJ2-5
V gene: TRBV5-1
clone size: NA
CDR3 protein: CASSLVGAGVETQYF
CDR3 DNA: TGCGCCAGCAGCTTGGTAGGGGCAGGGGTCGAGACCCAGTACTTC

D gene: NA
CDR3 length: 16
J gene: TRBJ1-6
V gene: TRBV4-2
clone size: NA
CDR3 protein: CASSQEPPPGFSPLHF
CDR3 DNA: TGTGCCAGCAGCCAAGAACCCCCCCCGGGTTTCTCACCCCTCCACTTT

D gene: TRBD1
CDR3 length: 17
J gene: TRBJ1-1
V gene: TRBV5-4
clone size: NA
CDR3 protein: CASSLVRTGGDGTEAFF
CDR3 DNA: TGTGCCAGCAGCTTGGTTCGGACAGGGGGCGATGGCACTGAAGCTTTCTTT

D gene: NA
CDR3 length: 13
J gene: TRBJ1-1
V gene: TRBV6-5
clone size: NA
CDR3 protein: CASSYSGQSEAFF
CDR3 DNA: TGTGCCAGCAGTTACTCGGGGCAGTCTGAAGCTTTCTTT